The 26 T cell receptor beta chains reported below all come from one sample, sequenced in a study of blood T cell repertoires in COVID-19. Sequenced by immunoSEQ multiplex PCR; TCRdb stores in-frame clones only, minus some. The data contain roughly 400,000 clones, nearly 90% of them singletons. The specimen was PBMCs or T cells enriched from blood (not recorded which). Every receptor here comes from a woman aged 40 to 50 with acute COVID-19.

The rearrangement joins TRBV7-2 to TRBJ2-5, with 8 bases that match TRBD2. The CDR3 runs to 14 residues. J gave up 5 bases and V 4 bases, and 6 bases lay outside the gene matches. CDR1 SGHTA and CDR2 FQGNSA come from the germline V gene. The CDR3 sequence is CASSYRGGRETQYF. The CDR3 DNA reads TGTGCCAGCAGCTACCGGGGGGGCCGGGAGACCCAGTACTTC.

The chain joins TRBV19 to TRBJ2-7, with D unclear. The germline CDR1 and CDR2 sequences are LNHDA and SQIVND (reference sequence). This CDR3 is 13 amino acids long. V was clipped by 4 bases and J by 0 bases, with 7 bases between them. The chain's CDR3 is CASSTESSYEQYF. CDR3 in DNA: TGTGCCAGTAGTACAGAGAGCTCCTACGAGCAGTACTTC.

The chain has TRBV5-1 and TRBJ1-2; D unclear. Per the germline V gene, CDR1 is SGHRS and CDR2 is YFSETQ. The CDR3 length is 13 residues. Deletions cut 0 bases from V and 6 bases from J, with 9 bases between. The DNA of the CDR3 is TGCGCCAGCAGCTTGGCCCGGGGAGATGGCTACACCTTC. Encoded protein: CASSLARGDGYTF.

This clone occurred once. The CDR3 DNA reads as TGTGCCAGTGAACAGGGGACGCTGGACTATGGCTACACCTTC. Translated: CASEQGTLDYGYTF. V is TRBV2 and J is TRBJ1-2; TRBD1 matches 7 bases. In germline, CDR1 is SNHLY, CDR2 FYNNEI. This CDR3 region has 14 residues. J gave up 3 bases and V 9 bases, and 10 bases lay outside the gene matches.

The CDR3 loop is CASTREGSNEQFF. In DNA, the CDR3 is TGTGCCAGCACCCGGGAGGGGAGTAATGAGCAGTTCTTC. The chain carries TRBV12-3 or TRBV12-4 and TRBJ2-1, with 8 positions matching TRBD2. The J segment lost 7 bases and the V segment lost 7 bases, leaving 6 bases of the junction unmatched. This CDR3 comprises 13 residues.

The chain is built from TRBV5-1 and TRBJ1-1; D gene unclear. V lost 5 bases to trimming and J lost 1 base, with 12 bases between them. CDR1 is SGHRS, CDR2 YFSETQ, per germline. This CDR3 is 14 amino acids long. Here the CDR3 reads CASSSPGGNTEAFF. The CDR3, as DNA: TGCGCCAGCAGTTCCCCTGGAGGGAACACTGAAGCTTTCTTT.

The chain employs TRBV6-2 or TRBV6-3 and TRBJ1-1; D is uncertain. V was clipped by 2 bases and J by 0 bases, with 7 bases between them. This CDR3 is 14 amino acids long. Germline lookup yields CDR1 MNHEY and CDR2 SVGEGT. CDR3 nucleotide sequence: TGTGCCAGCAGTTACCAGATCATGAACACTGAAGCTTTCTTT. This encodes CASSYQIMNTEAFF.

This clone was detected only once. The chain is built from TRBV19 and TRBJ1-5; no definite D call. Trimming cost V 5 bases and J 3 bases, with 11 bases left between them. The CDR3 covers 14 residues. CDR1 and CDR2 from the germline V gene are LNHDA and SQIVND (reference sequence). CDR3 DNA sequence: TGTGCCAGTAGTCGACGGGAAAACAATCAGCCCCAGCATTTT. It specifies CASSRRENNQPQHF.

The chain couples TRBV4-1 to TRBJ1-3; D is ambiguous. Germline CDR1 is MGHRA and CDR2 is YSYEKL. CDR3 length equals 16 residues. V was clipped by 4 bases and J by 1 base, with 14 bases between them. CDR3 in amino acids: CASSPSRRPSGNTIYF. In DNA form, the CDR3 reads TGCGCCAGCAGCCCTAGTAGGCGTCCGTCTGGAAACACCATATATTTT.

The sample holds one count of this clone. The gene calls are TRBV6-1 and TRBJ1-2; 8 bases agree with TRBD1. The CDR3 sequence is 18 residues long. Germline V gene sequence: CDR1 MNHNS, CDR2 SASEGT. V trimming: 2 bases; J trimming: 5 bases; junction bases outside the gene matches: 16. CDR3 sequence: CASSESRTGIVLGYGYTF. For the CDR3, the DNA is TGTGCCAGCAGTGAAAGCCGGACAGGGATAGTCTTAGGGTATGGCTACACCTTC.

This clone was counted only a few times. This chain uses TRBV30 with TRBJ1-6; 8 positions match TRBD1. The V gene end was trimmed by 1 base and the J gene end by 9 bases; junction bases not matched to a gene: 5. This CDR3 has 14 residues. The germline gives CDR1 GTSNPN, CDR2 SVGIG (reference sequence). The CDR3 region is CAWSAGTGGSPLHF. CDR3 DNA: TGTGCCTGGAGTGCCGGGACAGGAGGTTCACCCCTCCACTTT.

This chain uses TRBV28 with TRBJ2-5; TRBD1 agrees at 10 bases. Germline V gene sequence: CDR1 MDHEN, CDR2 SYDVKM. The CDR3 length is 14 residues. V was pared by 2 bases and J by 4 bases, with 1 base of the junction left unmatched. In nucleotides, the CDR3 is TGTGCCAGCAGTTTAGACAGGGGGCTAGAGACCCAGTACTTC. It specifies CASSLDRGLETQYF.

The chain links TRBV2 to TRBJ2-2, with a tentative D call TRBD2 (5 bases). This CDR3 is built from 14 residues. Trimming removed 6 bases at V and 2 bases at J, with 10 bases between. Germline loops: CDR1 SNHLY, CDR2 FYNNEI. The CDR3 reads CASRRGDNTGELFF. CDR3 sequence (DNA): TGTGCCAGCAGACGGGGAGACAACACCGGGGAGCTGTTTTTT.

DNA of the CDR3: TGTGCCAGCAGCTTAAGCCTTCTTAACACCGGGGAGCTGTTTTTT. Its translation: CASSLSLLNTGELFF. The chain carries TRBV13 and TRBJ2-2, with D unresolved. Germline V gives CDR1 PRHDT, CDR2 FYEKMQ (reference sequence). Trimming pared 2 bases from V and 2 bases from J, leaving 9 bases between. The CDR3 runs to 15 residues.

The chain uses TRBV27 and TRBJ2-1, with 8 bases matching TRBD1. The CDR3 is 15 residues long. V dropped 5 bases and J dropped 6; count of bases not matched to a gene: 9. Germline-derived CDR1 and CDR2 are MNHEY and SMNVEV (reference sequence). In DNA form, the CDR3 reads TGTGCCAGCAGTAAACCGGGACAGGTGATCAATGAGCAGTTCTTC. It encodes CASSKPGQVINEQFF.

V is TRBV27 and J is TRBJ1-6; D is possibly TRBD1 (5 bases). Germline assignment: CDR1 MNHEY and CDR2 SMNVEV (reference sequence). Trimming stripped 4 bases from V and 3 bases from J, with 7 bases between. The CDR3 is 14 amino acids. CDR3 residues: CASSSQGYNSPLHF. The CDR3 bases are TGTGCCAGCAGTTCTCAGGGCTATAATTCACCCCTCCACTTT.

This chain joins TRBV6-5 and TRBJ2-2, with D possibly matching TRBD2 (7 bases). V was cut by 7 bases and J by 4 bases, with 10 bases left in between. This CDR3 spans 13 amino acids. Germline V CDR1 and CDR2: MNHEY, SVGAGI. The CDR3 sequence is CASTRGATGELFF. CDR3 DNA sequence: TGTGCCAGCACACGGGGGGCCACCGGGGAGCTGTTTTTT.

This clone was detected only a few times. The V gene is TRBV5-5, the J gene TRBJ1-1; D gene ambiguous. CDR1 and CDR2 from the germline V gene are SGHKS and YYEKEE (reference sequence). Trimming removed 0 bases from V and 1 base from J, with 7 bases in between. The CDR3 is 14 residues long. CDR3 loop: CASSLVQENTEAFF. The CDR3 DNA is TGTGCCAGCAGCTTGGTTCAGGAGAACACTGAAGCTTTCTTT.

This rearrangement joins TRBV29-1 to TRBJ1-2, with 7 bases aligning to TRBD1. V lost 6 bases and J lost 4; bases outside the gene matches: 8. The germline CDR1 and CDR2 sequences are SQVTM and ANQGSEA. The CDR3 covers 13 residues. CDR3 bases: TGCAGCGTGGGTGACAGGGCAAGCTATGGCTACACCTTC. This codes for CSVGDRASYGYTF.

The CDR3 coding sequence is TGCGCCAGCAGCCAACCGAGGACAGGGGGGGATGAGCAGTTCTTC. Translated, it gives CASSQPRTGGDEQFF. The chain has TRBV4-1 and TRBJ2-1; 10 nucleotides match TRBD1. The CDR3 extends over 15 amino acids. V trimming: 2 bases; J trimming: 8 bases; junction bases outside the gene matches: 6. Germline CDR1 reads MGHRA; CDR2 reads YSYEKL.

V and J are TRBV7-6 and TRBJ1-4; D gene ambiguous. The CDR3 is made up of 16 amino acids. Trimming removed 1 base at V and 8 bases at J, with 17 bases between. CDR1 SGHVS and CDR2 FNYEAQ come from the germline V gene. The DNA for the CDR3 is TGTGCCAGCAGCTTAGGATGGAGGGCCGCCGGGGAAAAACTGTTTTTT. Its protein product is CASSLGWRAAGEKLFF. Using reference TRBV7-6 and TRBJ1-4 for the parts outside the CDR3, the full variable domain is GAGVSQSPRYKVTKRGQDVALRCDPISGHVSLYWYRQALGQGPEFLTYFNYEAQQDKSGLPNDRFSAERPEGSISTLTIQRTEQRDSAMYRCASSLGWRAAGEKLFFGSGTQLSVL.

The DNA of the CDR3 is TGTGCCACCAGCAGTCCAGGGGCCGATACGCAGTATTTT. It codes for CATSSPGADTQYF. The chain carries TRBV15 and TRBJ2-3; perhaps TRBD1 as D (6 bases). CDR1 and CDR2 from the germline V gene are LNHNV and YYDKDF (reference sequence). The CDR3 is 13 amino acids. Trimming left V 3 bases short and J 6 bases short, with 10 bases between.

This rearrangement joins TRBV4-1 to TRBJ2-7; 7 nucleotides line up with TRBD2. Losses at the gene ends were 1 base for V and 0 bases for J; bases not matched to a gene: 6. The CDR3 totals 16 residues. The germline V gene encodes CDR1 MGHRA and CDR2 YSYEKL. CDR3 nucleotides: TGCGCCAGCAGCCAAGGTAGCGGGTCCACCTCCTACGAGCAGTACTTC. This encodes CASSQGSGSTSYEQYF.

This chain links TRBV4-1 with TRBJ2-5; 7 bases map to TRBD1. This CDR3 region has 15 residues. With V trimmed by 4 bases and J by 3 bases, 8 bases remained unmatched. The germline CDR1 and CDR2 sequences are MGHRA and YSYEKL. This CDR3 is CASSLGYGTEETQYF. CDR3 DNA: TGCGCCAGCAGCCTCGGATATGGGACAGAAGAGACCCAGTACTTC.

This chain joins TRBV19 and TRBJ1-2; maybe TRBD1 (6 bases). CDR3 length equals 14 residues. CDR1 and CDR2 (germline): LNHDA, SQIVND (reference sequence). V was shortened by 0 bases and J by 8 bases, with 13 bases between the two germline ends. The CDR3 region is CASSIEMQGRGYTF. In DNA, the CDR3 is TGTGCCAGTAGTATAGAAATGCAGGGGCGAGGCTACACCTTC.

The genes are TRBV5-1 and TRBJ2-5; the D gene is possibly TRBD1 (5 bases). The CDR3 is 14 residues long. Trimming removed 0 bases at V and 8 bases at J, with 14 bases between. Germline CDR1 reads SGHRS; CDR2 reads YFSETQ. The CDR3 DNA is TGCGCCAGCAGCTTGGCCCCAGGGTCGCAAACCCAGTACTTC. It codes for CASSLAPGSQTQYF.